This T cell receptor (beta chain) was observed in a study of regulatory T cells in long-lasting Graves disease. Study-level results: Newly diagnosed Graves' patients had higher TCR diversity than persistent ones. Those with persistent disease had in common more public clonotypes (around 2,500) than new patients (roughly 930).

Germline V lookup: CDR1 SNHLY, CDR2 FYNNEI. V was shortened by 1 base and J by 3 bases, with 3 bases between the two germline ends. The CDR3 has 13 amino acids. This clonotype was seen more than once but under ten times. Its specificity is unknown. Combining iRepertoire HTBI primers with Arm-PCR of CDR3 regions, the authors built TCR beta libraries. TCRdb re-derived calls from the multiplex PCR reads in MiXCR, one entry per CDR3 protein. The sample holds 350,000 to 500,000 distinct CDR3 sequences, around 15% seen once. Time point reported: newly diagnosed GD, antithyroid drugs for less than 3 months. The TCR library was prepared using RNA isolated from PBMCs. These data also formed part of another study, on T cells in Graves' hyperthyroidism and ophthalmopathy.

The chain carries TRBV2 and TRBJ2-2; no definite D call. The TCR sequence derives from a young woman with Graves disease. The sequencing used peripheral blood mononuclear cells (PBMCs), collected at new diagnosis, from a patient treated with antithyroid drugs. The CDR3 DNA reads as TGTGCCAGCAGTGAAGAGTACACCGGGGAGCTGTTTTTT. Translated: CASSEEYTGELFF.